What follows is one T cell receptor (beta chain) and its context. Its antigen is unknown. This record comes from a study of CD8 T cells in Susac syndrome. Study results and limitations: It was acknowledged in the study that its TCR sequencing and HLA analysis involved a relatively small number of individuals.

The CDR3 totals 14 residues. The V gene's germline CDR1 is DFQATT and CDR2 SNEGSKA (reference sequence). The ends were cut back, 4 bases at V and 0 bases at J, with 9 bases in the middle. Reverse transcription of roughly 0.5 to 1 ug RNA used random hexamers. An immunoSEQ multiplex PCR generated amplified TCR beta CDR3 products spanning 54 Vbeta and 13 Jbeta. TCRdb passed the immunoSEQ multiplex PCR reads through MiXCR, listing each CDR3 protein once. Of about 140,000 distinct CDR3 sequences in the sample, 85% to 95% are singletons; the top ten hold over 0.095%. The patients serving as multiple sclerosis controls were treatment-naive. They had stable or active relapsing-remitting disease and fulfilled revised McDonald criteria.

This receptor was taken from a human donor with multiple sclerosis. The specimen was CD4+ T cells from PBMCs. The J gene is TRBJ2-2, the V gene TRBV20-1; D uncertain. Written as DNA, the CDR3 is TGCAGTGCTACGGGTGCCCCGAACACCGGGGAGCTGTTTTTT. Translated, it gives CSATGAPNTGELFF.